This note documents a single T cell receptor beta chain sequence. This sample stems from a study of cytomegalovirus exposure and HLA in healthy donors. The CDR3 contains 15 residues. Trimming stripped 0 bases from V and 4 bases from J, with 12 bases between. The germline V gene has CDR1 MGHRA and CDR2 YSYEKL. The data were produced by immunoSEQ multiplex PCR, yet TCRdb's version contains in-frame clones alone and is incomplete. The sample holds some 60,000 clones, 95% to 96% seen once. The sequence derives from a man younger than 35 in good health and CMV-seronegative. This chain joins TRBV4-1 and TRBJ1-2; TRBD1 might be the D (6 bases). The specimen was PBMCs. DNA of the CDR3: TGCGCCAGCAGCCAAGACAGGGGAGGGTTCTATGGCTACACCTTC. As protein: CASSQDRGGFYGYTF.